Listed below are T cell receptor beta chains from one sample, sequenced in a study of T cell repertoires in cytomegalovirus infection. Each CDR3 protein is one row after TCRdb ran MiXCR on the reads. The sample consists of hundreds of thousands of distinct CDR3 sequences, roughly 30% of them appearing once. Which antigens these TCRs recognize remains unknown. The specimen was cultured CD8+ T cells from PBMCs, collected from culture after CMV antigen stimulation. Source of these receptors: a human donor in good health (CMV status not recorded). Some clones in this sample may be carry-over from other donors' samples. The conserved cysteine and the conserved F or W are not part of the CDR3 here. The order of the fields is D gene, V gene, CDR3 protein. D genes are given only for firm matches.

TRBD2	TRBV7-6	ASTLAGGPDEQF
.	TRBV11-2	ASSQHLREGAAF
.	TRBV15	ATSRVALINEKLF
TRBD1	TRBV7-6	ASSFLDGTGLTDTQY
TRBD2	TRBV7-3	ASSLIRGVYNEQF
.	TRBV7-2	ASSFGGGTLDGYT
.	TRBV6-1	ASSEDWVSNQPQH
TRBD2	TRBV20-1	SAATGTSGEPYQETQY
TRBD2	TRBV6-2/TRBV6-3	ASSWRGVYNEQF
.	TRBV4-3	ASSPEAPGDTEAF
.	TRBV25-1	ASSVALGGYEQY
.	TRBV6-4	ASSGEHGGELF
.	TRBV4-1	ASSRNRNDRPPGNTIY
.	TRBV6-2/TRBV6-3	ASRNRTEAF
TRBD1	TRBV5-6	ASSLADRVTEAF
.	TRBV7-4	ASSPGRRDTGELF
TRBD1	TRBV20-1	SGTSTGLGSYNEQF